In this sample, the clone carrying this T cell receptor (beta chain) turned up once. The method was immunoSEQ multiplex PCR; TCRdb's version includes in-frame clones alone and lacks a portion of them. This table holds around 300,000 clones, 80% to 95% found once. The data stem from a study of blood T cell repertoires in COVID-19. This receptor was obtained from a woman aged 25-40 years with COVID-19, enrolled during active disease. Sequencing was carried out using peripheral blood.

Here the CDR3 DNA reads TGTGCCATCAGCATCAATCCTAGCGGTAGCTCCTACGAGCAGTACTTC. Its protein is CAISINPSGSSYEQYF. The gene calls are TRBV10-3 and TRBJ2-7; 7 nucleotides line up with TRBD2. This CDR3 has 16 residues. Germline CDR1 reads ENHRY; CDR2 reads SYGVKD. The V segment lost 6 bases and the J segment 0 bases; nucleotides outside the gene matches: 11.